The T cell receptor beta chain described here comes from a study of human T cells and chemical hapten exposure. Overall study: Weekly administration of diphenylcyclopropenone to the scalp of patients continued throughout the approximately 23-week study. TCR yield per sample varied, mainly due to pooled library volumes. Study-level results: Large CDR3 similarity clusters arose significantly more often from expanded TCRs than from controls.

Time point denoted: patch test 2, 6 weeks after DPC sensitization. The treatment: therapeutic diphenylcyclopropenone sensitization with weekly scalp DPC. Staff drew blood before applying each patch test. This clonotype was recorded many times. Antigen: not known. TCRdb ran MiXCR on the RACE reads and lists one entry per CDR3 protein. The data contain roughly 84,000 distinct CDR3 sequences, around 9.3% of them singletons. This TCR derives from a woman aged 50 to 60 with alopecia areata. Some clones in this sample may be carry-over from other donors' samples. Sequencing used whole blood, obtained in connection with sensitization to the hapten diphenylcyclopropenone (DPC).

The CDR3 is CASSRGQGRVTEAFF. The CDR3 DNA is TGTGCCAGCAGCCGGGGACAGGGGAGGGTCACTGAAGCTTTCTTT. The genes are TRBV27 and TRBJ1-1; 10 nucleotides align to TRBD1. The V gene end was trimmed by 6 bases and the J gene end by 4 bases; junction bases not matched to a gene: 8. Germline CDR1 MNHEY, CDR2 SMNVEV (reference sequence). The CDR3 runs to 15 residues.